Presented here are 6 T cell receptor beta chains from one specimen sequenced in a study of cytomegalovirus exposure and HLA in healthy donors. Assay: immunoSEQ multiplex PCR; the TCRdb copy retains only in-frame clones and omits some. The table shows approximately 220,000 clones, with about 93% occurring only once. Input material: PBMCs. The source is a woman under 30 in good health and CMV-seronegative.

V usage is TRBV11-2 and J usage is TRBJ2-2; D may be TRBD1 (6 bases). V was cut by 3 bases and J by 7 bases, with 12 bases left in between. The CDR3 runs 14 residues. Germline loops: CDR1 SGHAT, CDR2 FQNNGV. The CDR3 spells CASSLGTSGGELFF. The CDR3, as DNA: TGTGCCAGCAGCTTGGGGACAAGTGGCGGGGAGCTGTTTTTT.

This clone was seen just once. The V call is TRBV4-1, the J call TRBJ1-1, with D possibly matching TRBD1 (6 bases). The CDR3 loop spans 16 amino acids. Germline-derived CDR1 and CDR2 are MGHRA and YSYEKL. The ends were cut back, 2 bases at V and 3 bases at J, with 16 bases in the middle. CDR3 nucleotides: TGCGCCAGCAGCCAACATAACAGGGTTGGGGACACTGAAGCTTTCTTT. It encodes CASSQHNRVGDTEAFF.

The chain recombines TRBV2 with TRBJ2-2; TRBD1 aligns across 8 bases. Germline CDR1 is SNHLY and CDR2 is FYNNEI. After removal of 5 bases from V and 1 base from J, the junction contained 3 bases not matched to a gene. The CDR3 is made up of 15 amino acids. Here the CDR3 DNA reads TGTGCCAGCAGTCCACAGGGGGGGAACACCGGGGAGCTGTTTTTT. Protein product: CASSPQGGNTGELFF.

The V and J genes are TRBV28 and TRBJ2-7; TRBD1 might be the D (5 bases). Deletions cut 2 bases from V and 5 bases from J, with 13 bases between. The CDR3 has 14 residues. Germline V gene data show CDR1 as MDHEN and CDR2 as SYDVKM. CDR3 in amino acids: CASSLRWQGNEQYF. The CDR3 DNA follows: TGTGCCAGCAGTTTACGATGGCAGGGAAACGAGCAGTACTTC.

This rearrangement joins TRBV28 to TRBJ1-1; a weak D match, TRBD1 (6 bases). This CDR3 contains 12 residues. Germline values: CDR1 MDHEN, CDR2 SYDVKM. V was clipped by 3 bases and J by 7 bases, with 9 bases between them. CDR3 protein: CASSLVQGEAFF. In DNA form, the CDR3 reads TGTGCCAGCAGTTTGGTACAGGGTGAAGCTTTCTTT.

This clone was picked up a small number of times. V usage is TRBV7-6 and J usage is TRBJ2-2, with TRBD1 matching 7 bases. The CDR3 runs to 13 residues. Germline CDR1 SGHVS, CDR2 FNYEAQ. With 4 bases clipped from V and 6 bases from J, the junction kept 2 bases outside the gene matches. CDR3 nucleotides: TGTGCCAGCAGCTACAGGGGTTCCGGGGAGCTGTTTTTT. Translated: CASSYRGSGELFF.